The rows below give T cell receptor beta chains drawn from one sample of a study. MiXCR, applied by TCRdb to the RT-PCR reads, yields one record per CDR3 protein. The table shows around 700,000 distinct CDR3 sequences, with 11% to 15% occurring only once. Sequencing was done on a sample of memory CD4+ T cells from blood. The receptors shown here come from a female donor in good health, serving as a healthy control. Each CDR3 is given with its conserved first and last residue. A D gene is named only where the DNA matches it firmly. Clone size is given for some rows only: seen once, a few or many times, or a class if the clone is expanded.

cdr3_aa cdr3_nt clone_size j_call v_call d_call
CASTTSETYNEQFF TGTGCCAGCACCACTAGCGAGACGTACAATGAGCAGTTCTTC many TRBJ2-1 TRBV7-2 TRBD2
CASSLSFGPGELFF TGTGCCAGCAGTTTATCGTTCGGCCCCGGGGAGCTGTTTTTT many TRBJ2-2 TRBV27 -
CASSWDGRDRQPQHF TGTGCCAGCAGTTGGGACGGTAGGGACCGGCAGCCCCAGCATTTT few TRBJ1-5 TRBV6-6 -
CASSRGQGWGQPQHF TGTGCCAGCAGCAGGGGACAGGGATGGGGTCAGCCCCAGCATTTT many TRBJ1-5 TRBV12-3/TRBV12-4 TRBD1
CSADKAGVDYEQYF TGCAGTGCTGATAAAGCGGGAGTCGACTACGAGCAGTACTTC few TRBJ2-7 TRBV20-1 TRBD2
CASSVQGDYGYTF TGTGCCAGCAGCGTACAGGGTGACTATGGCTACACCTTC many TRBJ1-2 TRBV9 -
CATGRDTLNTGELFF TGTGCTACAGGGCGGGACACCTTAAACACCGGGGAGCTGTTTTTT - TRBJ2-2 TRBV7-8 -
CAWSGDRGLWPLHF TGTGCCTGGAGCGGTGACAGGGGATTATGGCCCCTCCACTTT - TRBJ1-6 TRBV30 TRBD1
CASSSLQGELFF TGTGCCAGCAGTTCCTTACAGGGTGAACTGTTTTTT - TRBJ1-4 TRBV12-3/TRBV12-4 -
CASRRDDNEQFF TGTGCCAGCAGAAGGGACGACAATGAGCAGTTCTTC - TRBJ2-1 TRBV5-6 -